A selection of T cell receptor beta chains follows, all from one sample in a study of T cell responses to AZD1222 COVID-19 vaccine. The repertoire was sequenced with immunoSEQ multiplex PCR; TCRdb's copy has only in-frame clones and lacks some. The data hold more than 250,000 clones, with 85% to 95% observed a single time. The material sequenced was peripheral blood, taken on day 0 of AZD1222 vaccination. The receptors shown here come from an adult in good health. The CDR3 runs from the conserved cysteine through the conserved F or W. D genes are given only for firm matches. For some rows the clone size is stated as once, few or many, or as a class when expanded; others skip it.

D gene	clone size	V gene	J gene	CDR3 protein	CDR3 DNA
.	.	TRBV5-1	TRBJ1-1	CASSLAGLASEAFF	TGCGCCAGCAGCTTGGCGGGGTTGGCATCTGAAGCTTTCTTT
.	once	TRBV18	TRBJ1-1	CASSPPDRLSLVASPEAFF	TGTGCCAGCTCACCCCCGGATAGGTTAAGTTTGGTTGCCAGCCCTGAAGCTTTCTTT
TRBD1	.	TRBV5-4	TRBJ2-7	CASSSWTGLHEQYF	TGTGCCAGCAGCTCCTGGACAGGACTTCACGAGCAGTACTTC
.	.	TRBV27	TRBJ1-5	CASAGGPQHF	TGTGCCAGCGCCGGGGGGCCCCAGCATTTT
.	.	TRBV7-3	TRBJ2-2	CASSSSGTGELFF	TGTGCCAGCAGCTCCAGCGGCACCGGGGAGCTGTTTTTT
TRBD2	.	TRBV2	TRBJ2-2	CASSGGGGFNTGELFF	TGTGCCAGCAGTGGAGGCGGGGGGTTTAATACCGGGGAGCTGTTTTTT
TRBD1	.	TRBV19	TRBJ1-2	CASSTGTGGLYGYTF	TGTGCCAGTAGTACCGGGACAGGAGGACTTTATGGCTACACCTTC
.	.	TRBV5-5	TRBJ2-5	CASSLGQETQYF	TGTGCCAGCAGCTTGGGCCAAGAGACCCAGTACTTC
.	.	TRBV5-5	TRBJ1-3	CASSLGGSRNSGNTIYF	TGTGCCAGCAGCTTGGGGGGATCCAGAAACTCTGGAAACACCATATATTTT
TRBD2	.	TRBV19	TRBJ2-1	CASSIELAGRNEQFF	TGTGCCAGTAGTATCGAGCTAGCGGGGCGAAATGAGCAGTTCTTC
TRBD2	.	TRBV28	TRBJ2-3	CASTPLGRGGTDTQYF	TGTGCCAGCACCCCATTGGGGCGGGGGGGCACAGATACGCAGTATTTT
.	.	TRBV3-1/TRBV3-2	TRBJ2-2	CASSHPGRRSELFF	TGTGCCAGCAGCCACCCGGGACGGCGATCGGAGCTGTTTTTT
TRBD1	.	TRBV24-1	TRBJ2-5	CATSDSGTGGGETQYF	TGTGCCACCAGTGATTCCGGGACAGGGGGAGGAGAGACCCAGTACTTC
.	.	TRBV4-1	TRBJ2-7	CASSQDLRRSSSYEQYF	TGCGCCAGCAGCCAAGATCTGAGGCGGTCGAGCTCCTACGAGCAGTACTTC
.	.	TRBV6-5	TRBJ2-3	CASSRRDTQYF	TGTGCCAGCAGCCGTAGGGATACGCAGTATTTT